A single sample is the source of the 22 T cell receptor beta chains below, sequenced in a study of lymphopenia after photon versus proton radiotherapy. Here immunoSEQ multiplex PCR was the method, and the copy in TCRdb shows in-frame clones only, minus some. The sample holds roughly 25,000 clones, under 95% seen once. The sequences come from peripheral blood, collected from a patient treated with photon-based radiotherapy. The receptors were gathered from a woman aged 45-60 years with cholangiocarcinoma.

This chain links TRBV4-1 with TRBJ2-2; D gene ambiguous. CDR1 and CDR2 (germline): MGHRA, YSYEKL. V lost 0 bases, J lost 6 bases, and 11 bases lay in between. The CDR3 consists of 15 residues. The CDR3 nucleotides are TGCGCCAGCAGCCAAGATCCGGCTAGGTCCGGGGAGCTGTTTTTT. It translates to CASSQDPARSGELFF.

This CDR3 reads CAISESQALNTEAFF. The CDR3 nucleotides read TGTGCCATCAGTGAGTCACAGGCGCTGAACACTGAAGCTTTCTTT. V gene TRBV10-3 combines with J gene TRBJ1-1; D possibly corresponds to TRBD1 (5 bases). The V end lost 0 bases, the J end lost 0 bases, and 8 bases lay between the germline ends. The CDR3 is made up of 15 amino acids. Germline CDR1 and CDR2: ENHRY and SYGVKD.

This clone has a handful of counts. CDR3 in amino acids: CASSEGGRSYGYTF. DNA for the CDR3: TGTGCCAGCAGTGAAGGGGGACGTAGCTATGGCTACACCTTC. The rearrangement links TRBV6-1 to TRBJ1-2, with a possible D match to TRBD1 (5 bases). This CDR3 is built from 14 residues. V was pared by 1 base and J by 4 bases, with 10 bases between. CDR1 is MNHNS and CDR2 is SASEGT in the germline V gene.

The V call is TRBV5-1, the J call TRBJ1-3; maybe TRBD1 (6 bases). From germline, CDR1 is SGHRS and CDR2 YFSETQ. The ends were cut back, 1 base at V and 4 bases at J, with 15 bases in the middle. The CDR3 sequence is 16 residues long. CDR3 sequence: CASSLTGTTGGNTIYF. The CDR3 coding sequence is TGCGCCAGCAGCTTGACCGGGACAACGGGGGGAAACACCATATATTTT.

Only one count was recorded for this clone. The J gene is TRBJ1-3, the V gene TRBV19; TRBD1 is a possible D gene (6 bases). Germline CDR1 LNHDA, CDR2 SQIVND (reference sequence). The CDR3 length is 13 residues. Trimming removed 5 bases at V and 10 bases at J, with 15 bases between. The CDR3 DNA is TGTGCCAGTAGTCTGCGGACAGAAAGGACCATATATTTT. This translates into CASSLRTERTIYF.

The chain joins TRBV2 to TRBJ1-2; 8 nucleotides match TRBD1. Losses at the gene ends were 7 bases for V and 4 bases for J; bases not matched to a gene: 8. The CDR3 contains 14 residues. The germline CDR1 and CDR2 sequences are SNHLY and FYNNEI. The CDR3, as DNA: TGTGCCAGCACCTCAGGGGGCGCGCGCTATGGCTACACCTTC. Protein product: CASTSGGARYGYTF. Filled out from reference TRBV2 and TRBJ1-2, the complete variable domain reads EPEVTQTPSHQVTQMGQEVILRCVPISNHLYFYWYRQILGQKVEFLVSFYNNEISEKSEIFDDQFSVERPDGSNFTLKIRSTKLEDSAMYFCASTSGGARYGYTFGSGTRLTVV.

The chain recombines TRBV10-3 with TRBJ1-1; D remains ambiguous. Germline assignment: CDR1 ENHRY and CDR2 SYGVKD. Deletions cut 6 bases from V and 4 bases from J, with 18 bases between. The CDR3 runs 15 residues. CDR3 DNA sequence: TGTGCCATCAGGATTTCCGGGTTGGCGGGCACTGAAGCTTTCTTT. Translated: CAIRISGLAGTEAFF.

The V and J genes are TRBV27 and TRBJ2-7, with 8 bases matching TRBD1. Germline-derived CDR1 and CDR2 are MNHEY and SMNVEV (reference sequence). This CDR3 has 16 residues. Unmatched junction bases numbered 13, after V lost 4 bases and J lost 5 bases. As DNA, the CDR3 is TGTGCCAGCAGTTCCTCACAGGGGGACCTAGGCCACGAGCAGTACTTC. Its protein is CASSSSQGDLGHEQYF.

The CDR3, as DNA: TGTGCCAGTAGTATTGGGACAGGGGTCAATGAGCAGTTCTTC. Encoded protein: CASSIGTGVNEQFF. The chain employs TRBV19 and TRBJ2-1; 10 nucleotides match TRBD1. Germline V gives CDR1 LNHDA, CDR2 SQIVND (reference sequence). V shed 3 bases and J 6 bases; nucleotides not matched to a gene: 2. The CDR3 extends over 14 amino acids.

The chain has TRBV11-2 and TRBJ2-7; the D is unclear. V dropped 0 bases and J dropped 5 bases, with 5 bases sitting between them. There are 12 residues in the CDR3. CDR1 is SGHAT, CDR2 FQNNGV, per germline. The CDR3 reads CASSLDRNEQYF. The CDR3 DNA sequence: TGTGCCAGCAGCTTAGATCGAAACGAGCAGTACTTC.

V and J are TRBV11-2 and TRBJ2-5, with D possibly being TRBD1 (5 bases). The germline V gene has CDR1 SGHAT and CDR2 FQNNGV. The CDR3 runs 16 residues. V dropped 5 bases and J dropped 0 bases, with 16 bases sitting between them. CDR3 protein: CASSAPSSGYQETQYF. For the CDR3, the DNA is TGTGCCAGCAGCGCCCCTTCTTCAGGGTACCAAGAGACCCAGTACTTC.

The CDR3 DNA sequence: TGTGCCAGCAGCTTGGGGACCTACTATGGCTACACCTTC. Translation: CASSLGTYYGYTF. J is TRBJ1-2 and V is TRBV7-8, with D possibly TRBD1 on 5 matching bases. CDR3 size: 13 residues. Trimming left V 3 bases short and J 3 bases short, with 8 bases between. Looked up from germline, CDR1 is SGHVS and CDR2 is FQNEAQ.

This rearrangement joins TRBV6-5 to TRBJ1-2, with TRBD1 as a possible D gene (6 bases). This CDR3 region has 13 residues. Deletions cut 4 bases from V and 1 base from J, with 7 bases between. Germline values: CDR1 MNHEY, CDR2 SVGAGI. For the CDR3, the DNA is TGTGCCAGCAGTTGGGACAATAACTATGGCTACACCTTC. It specifies CASSWDNNYGYTF.

J is TRBJ2-7 and V is TRBV6-5; 10 nucleotides line up with TRBD1. The CDR3 spans 15 residues. The V segment lost 4 bases and the J segment 2 bases; nucleotides outside the gene matches: 5. Germline V gives CDR1 MNHEY, CDR2 SVGAGI. CDR3 protein: CASSFRDRGTYEQYF. The DNA for the CDR3 is TGTGCCAGCAGTTTTCGGGACAGGGGCACCTACGAGCAGTACTTC.

A single count supports this clone. This sequence joins TRBV19 and TRBJ2-2; D may match TRBD1 or TRBD2 (5 bases each). The germline V gene encodes CDR1 LNHDA and CDR2 SQIVND (reference sequence). The CDR3 extends over 14 amino acids. The V and J ends lost 7 bases and 6 bases respectively, with 15 bases between them. The CDR3 protein is CASTSPRGAGELFF. Written as DNA, the CDR3 is TGTGCCAGTACCTCCCCGAGAGGGGCCGGGGAGCTGTTTTTT.

The chain employs TRBV5-1 and TRBJ2-7; D remains ambiguous. V was shortened by 0 bases and J by 2 bases, with 18 bases between the two germline ends. CDR1 and CDR2 (germline): SGHRS, YFSETQ. The CDR3 runs to 17 residues. For the CDR3, the DNA is TGCGCCAGCAGCTTGGGGACGTCAACCTTCCGGACCTACGAGCAGTACTTC. Translated, it gives CASSLGTSTFRTYEQYF.

The J gene is TRBJ2-1, the V gene TRBV4-3; D not resolved. Germline CDR1 and CDR2: LGHNA and YSLEER. The CDR3 sequence is 17 residues long. Trimming pared 0 bases from V and 0 bases from J, leaving 12 bases between. The CDR3 is CASSQDLAVSSYNEQFF. The CDR3 DNA sequence: TGCGCCAGCAGCCAAGATCTGGCAGTCAGCTCCTACAATGAGCAGTTCTTC.

This sequence joins TRBV18 and TRBJ1-6; tentative D call: TRBD1 (5 bases). CDR1 is KGHSH and CDR2 is LQKENI in the germline V gene. The CDR3 has 13 residues. Trimming stripped 2 bases from V and 11 bases from J, with 10 bases between. The CDR3 here is CASSPGAQTPLHF. In DNA form, the CDR3 reads TGTGCCAGCTCACCAGGGGCGCAAACACCCCTCCACTTT. The variable domain in full, with the rest retrieved from reference TRBV18 and TRBJ1-6, is NAGVMQNPRHLVRRRGQEARLRCSPMKGHSHVYWYRQLPEEGLKFMVYLQKENIIDESGMPKERFSAEFPKEGPSILRIQQVVRGDSAAYFCASSPGAQTPLHFGNGTRLTVT.

This chain joins TRBV6-1 and TRBJ2-7; D tentatively reads TRBD1 or TRBD2 (5 bases each). Germline V lookup: CDR1 MNHNS, CDR2 SASEGT. Trimming removed 8 bases at V and 2 bases at J, with 16 bases between. The CDR3 consists of 14 residues. CDR3: CASLIMGTTYEQYF. The CDR3 nucleotides are TGTGCCAGCCTCATTATGGGGACGACCTACGAGCAGTACTTC.

The chain links TRBV11-2 to TRBJ2-7; TRBD2 matches at 7 bases. Germline V gives CDR1 SGHAT, CDR2 FQNNGV. V lost 4 bases to trimming and J lost 6 bases; unmatched junction nucleotides: 9. The length of the CDR3 is 14 residues. In DNA form, the CDR3 reads TGTGCCAGCAGCTCGTCGCGGGGGAACGGCGAGCAGTACTTC. Protein product: CASSSSRGNGEQYF.

The V call is TRBV9, the J call TRBJ2-7; D uncertain. The germline V gene encodes CDR1 SGDLS and CDR2 YYNGEE. The CDR3 runs 17 residues. Trimming removed 4 bases at V and 0 bases at J, with 20 bases between. The CDR3 loop is CASSPTQVAATSYEQYF. For the CDR3, the DNA is TGTGCCAGCAGCCCGACCCAGGTAGCCGCTACCTCCTACGAGCAGTACTTC.

This clone was recorded once. V gene TRBV30 combines with J gene TRBJ1-2, with a tentative D call TRBD1 (6 bases). This CDR3 has 19 amino acids. Trimming left V 1 base short and J 1 base short, with 25 bases between. Germline V gene sequence: CDR1 GTSNPN, CDR2 SVGIG (reference sequence). Here the CDR3 reads CAWSGRGAAQGSGNYGYTF. The CDR3 nucleotides are TGTGCCTGGAGTGGGAGAGGAGCGGCACAGGGCTCCGGTAACTATGGCTACACCTTC. The full variable domain, completed using reference TRBV30 and TRBJ1-2, is SQTIHQWPATLVQPVGSPLSLECTVEGTSNPNLYWYRQAAGRGLQLLFYSVGIGQISSEVPQNLSASRPQDRQFILSSKKLLLSDSGFYLCAWSGRGAAQGSGNYGYTFGSGTRLTVV.